The 2 T cell receptor beta chains below were found in one sample sequenced in a study of blood T cell repertoires in COVID-19. Sequencing used immunoSEQ multiplex PCR; TCRdb keeps in-frame clones, though not all of them. This table holds about 160,000 clones, more than 65% found once. Material for sequencing was PBMCs or T cells enriched from blood (not recorded which). The source of these receptors is a woman between 35 and 50 years old with acute COVID-19.

The V gene is TRBV9, the J gene TRBJ1-6; weak D call: TRBD1 (5 bases). CDR1 and CDR2 (germline): SGDLS, YYNGEE. The V end lost 0 bases, the J end lost 11 bases, and 12 bases lay between the germline ends. CDR3 length equals 14 residues. The CDR3 protein is CASSVEGIRAPLHF. Written as DNA, the CDR3 is TGTGCCAGCAGCGTAGAGGGGATTCGGGCACCCCTCCACTTT.

With regard to this clone: The junction departs from germline at one end; a sequencing error may be responsible. The gene calls are TRBV7-7 and TRBJ1-1, with D possibly matching TRBD1 (5 bases). CDR1 and CDR2 (germline): SSHAT, FNYEAQ (reference sequence). CDR3 length equals 13 residues. The CDR3 nucleotides are TGTGCTAGCAGCCTACAGGTAAACACTGAAGCTTTCTTT. This encodes CASSLQVNTEAFF.